These 6 T cell receptor beta chains share one sample of origin, sequenced in a study of T cells in Graves' hyperthyroidism and ophthalmopathy. Regions amplified from RNA transcripts were the TCR beta CDR3 regions. The HTBI primer set drove a first-round RT-PCR of the TCR CDR3. Via MiXCR, TCRdb re-called the multiplex PCR reads, giving one row per CDR3 protein. The sample lists just under 750,000 distinct CDR3 sequences; 35% were seen once. Sequenced material: blood. These receptors were taken from a woman aged 40 to 50 with Graves' hyperthyroidism.

This chain uses TRBV29-1 with TRBJ1-2, with TRBD1 matching 9 bases. Germline V gives CDR1 SQVTM, CDR2 ANQGSEA. This CDR3 comprises 14 residues. J was trimmed by 3 bases and V by 6 bases; bases with no gene match: 8. CDR3 bases: TGCAGCGTCGCGATGACAGGGGGGGACTATGGCTACACCTTC. Translation: CSVAMTGGDYGYTF.

Concerning this clonotype: This CDR3 is missing its conserved last phenylalanine or tryptophan, likely due to a read error. This sequence joins TRBV20-1 and TRBJ2-5, with 7 positions matching TRBD1. Per germline, CDR1 DFQATT and CDR2 SNEGSKA (reference sequence). CDR3 length equals 14 residues. J was trimmed by 4 bases and V by 4 bases; bases with no gene match: 9. The CDR3 DNA reads TGCAGTGCTACGGTACAGGGGATGGTAGAGACCCAGTACCTC. Protein product: CSATVQGMVETQYL.

With respect to this clonotype: It may be a read error: a sequence one base away is much more abundant. J is TRBJ2-7 and V is TRBV29-1, with a tentative D call TRBD1 (7 bases). Trimming took off 3 bases at V and 3 bases at J, with 15 bases between the two ends. From germline, CDR1 is SQVTM and CDR2 ANQGSEA. There are 14 residues in the CDR3. CDR3 in amino acids: CSVEGPGGGYEQYF. CDR3 DNA: TGCAGCGTTGAGGGGCCAGGGGGAGGCTACGAGCAGTACTTC.

The chain has TRBV4-1 and TRBJ2-2, with TRBD2 identical over 9 bases. CDR3 length: 16 amino acids. CDR1 and CDR2 (germline): MGHRA, YSYEKL. J was trimmed by 5 bases and V by 4 bases; bases with no gene match: 8. The CDR3, as DNA: TGCGCCAGCAGCCGCGGGTCTAGCGGGGAAACCGGGGAGCTGTTTTTT. Its protein is CASSRGSSGETGELFF.

The chain recombines TRBV2 with TRBJ1-5; D gene unclear. CDR3 length: 14 amino acids. Per the germline V gene, CDR1 is SNHLY and CDR2 is FYNNEI. Trimming shortened V by 6 bases and J by 15 bases, and 24 bases separated the two germline ends. DNA of the CDR3: TGTGCCAGCAGCGCTGTCAATAGCAATCAGCCCTGGCATTTT. Protein sequence: CASSAVNSNQPWHF.

This clonotype was seen repeatedly, ten times or more. This chain links TRBV20-1 with TRBJ1-4; 11 bases fit TRBD1. Germline CDR1 is DFQATT and CDR2 is SNEGSKA (reference sequence). The CDR3 loop spans 12 amino acids. The CDR3 nucleotides are TGCAGACCGGGACAGGGGGATGAAAAACTGTTTTTT. This encodes CRPGQGDEKLFF.